This T cell receptor (beta chain) was sequenced for a study of shared clonotypes between healthy human individuals. Whole-study findings and limits: The expectation was that sequencing depth would affect clonotype sharing among donors.

On this clone itself: Antigen unknown.

All donors were healthy HIV-negative adults lacking recent acute infections or vaccinations. CDR1 is MRHNA and CDR2 is SNTAGT in the germline V gene. The V end lost 6 bases, the J end lost 0 bases, and 15 bases lay between the germline ends. CDR3 length equals 16 residues. TCRdb's table, derived via immunoSEQ multiplex PCR, lists solely in-frame clones and lacks some. Of 400,000 to 500,000 clones in the sample, approximately 80% are singletons; the top ten hold 10% to 15%. The clonotype originates from a woman between 40 and 55 years old in good health. Some clones in this sample may be carry-over from other donors' samples. Material for sequencing was PBMCs. The rearrangement uses TRBV6-4 and TRBJ1-5, with D hard to call. CDR3 in amino acids: CASSAYQKHSNQPQHF. The CDR3 DNA sequence: TGTGCCAGCAGCGCGTACCAGAAACATAGCAATCAGCCCCAGCATTTT.